This TCR beta chain emerged from a study of cytomegalovirus exposure and HLA in healthy donors. This clone appeared a few times. What it binds is unknown. The CDR3 loop spans 14 amino acids. Trimming pared 1 base from V and 4 bases from J, leaving 12 bases between. CDR1 and CDR2 from the germline V gene are SGDLS and YYNGEE. Study outcomes and limitations: According to the study, 150 to 200 TCR beta chains were cytomegalovirus-associated.

The repertoire was sequenced with immunoSEQ multiplex PCR; TCRdb's copy has only in-frame clones and lacks some. The table has over 60,000 clones, about 95% seen once. The sequencing input was PBMCs. The V and J genes are TRBV9 and TRBJ2-7; D uncertain. This sequence was found in a man between 18 and 35 years old in good health and CMV-seronegative. The CDR3: CASSVTGDRYEQYF. The DNA of the CDR3 is TGTGCCAGCAGCGTAACTGGAGACCGATACGAGCAGTACTTC.